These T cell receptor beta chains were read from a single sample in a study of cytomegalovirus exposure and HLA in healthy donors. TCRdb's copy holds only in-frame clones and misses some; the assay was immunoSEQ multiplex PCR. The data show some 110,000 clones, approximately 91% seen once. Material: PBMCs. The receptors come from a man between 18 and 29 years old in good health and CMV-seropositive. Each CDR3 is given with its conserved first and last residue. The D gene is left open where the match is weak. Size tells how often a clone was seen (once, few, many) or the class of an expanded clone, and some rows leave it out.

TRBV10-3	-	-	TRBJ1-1	CAIRGEGVNTEAFF	TGTGCCATCAGGGGGGAGGGGGTGAACACTGAAGCTTTCTTT
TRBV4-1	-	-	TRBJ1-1	CASSLGTGLNTEAFF	TGCGCCAGCAGCCTAGGTACGGGATTGAACACTGAAGCTTTCTTT
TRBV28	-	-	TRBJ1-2	CASTLSRSYGYTF	TGTGCCAGCACCCTGAGTAGGAGCTATGGCTACACCTTC
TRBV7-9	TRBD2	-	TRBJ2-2	CASSSWPGLVNTGELFF	TGTGCCAGCAGCAGTTGGCCGGGACTAGTGAACACCGGGGAGCTGTTTTTT
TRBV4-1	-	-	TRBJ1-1	CASSQGQPSRNTEAFF	TGCGCCAGCAGCCAAGGACAGCCAAGCCGGAACACTGAAGCTTTCTTT
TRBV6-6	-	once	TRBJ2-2	CASSYPPAAGELFF	TGTGCCAGCAGTTACCCGCCAGCGGCCGGGGAGCTGTTTTTT
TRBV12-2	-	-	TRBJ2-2	CASRLVRRGSGELFF	TGTGCAAGTCGCTTAGTCCGCAGGGGCTCCGGGGAGCTGTTTTTT
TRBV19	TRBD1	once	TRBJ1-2	CASSHRDRGLEGYTF	TGTGCCAGTAGCCACCGGGACAGGGGGCTCGAAGGCTACACCTTC
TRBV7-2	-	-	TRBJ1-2	CASSLELGGGDRGYTF	TGTGCCAGCAGCTTAGAACTAGGCGGGGGTGATCGGGGCTACACCTTC
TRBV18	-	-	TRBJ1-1	CASSLSFYTEAFF	TGTGCCAGCTCCCTCAGTTTTTACACTGAAGCTTTCTTT
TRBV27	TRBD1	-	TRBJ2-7	CATSGQAFSYEQYF	TGTGCCACGTCGGGACAGGCCTTCTCCTACGAGCAGTACTTC
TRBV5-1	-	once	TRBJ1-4	CASSLYATNEKLFF	TGCGCCAGCAGCTTATATGCAACTAATGAAAAACTGTTTTTT
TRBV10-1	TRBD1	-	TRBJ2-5	CASRTGYGETQYF	TGCGCCAGCAGGACAGGGTATGGGGAGACCCAGTACTTC
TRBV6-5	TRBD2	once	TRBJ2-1	CASSPRRGVNEQFF	TGTGCCAGCAGCCCACGGCGGGGGGTCAATGAGCAGTTCTTC
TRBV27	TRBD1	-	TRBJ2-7	CASSPNRDRGEQYF	TGTGCCAGCAGTCCGAACCGGGACAGGGGAGAGCAGTACTTC
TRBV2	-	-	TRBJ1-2	CASSPGEGIGYTF	TGTGCCAGCAGCCCTGGGGAGGGGATCGGCTACACCTTC
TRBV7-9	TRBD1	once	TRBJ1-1	CASSLGGGRGPTEAFF	TGTGCCAGCAGCCTAGGGGGCGGCAGGGGGCCCACTGAAGCTTTCTTT
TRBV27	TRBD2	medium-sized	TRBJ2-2	CASSYLAANTGELFF	TGTGCCAGCAGTTACCTAGCGGCGAACACCGGGGAGCTGTTTTTT
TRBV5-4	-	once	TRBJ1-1	CASSFGTEAFF	TGTGCCAGCAGCTTCGGGACTGAAGCTTTCTTT